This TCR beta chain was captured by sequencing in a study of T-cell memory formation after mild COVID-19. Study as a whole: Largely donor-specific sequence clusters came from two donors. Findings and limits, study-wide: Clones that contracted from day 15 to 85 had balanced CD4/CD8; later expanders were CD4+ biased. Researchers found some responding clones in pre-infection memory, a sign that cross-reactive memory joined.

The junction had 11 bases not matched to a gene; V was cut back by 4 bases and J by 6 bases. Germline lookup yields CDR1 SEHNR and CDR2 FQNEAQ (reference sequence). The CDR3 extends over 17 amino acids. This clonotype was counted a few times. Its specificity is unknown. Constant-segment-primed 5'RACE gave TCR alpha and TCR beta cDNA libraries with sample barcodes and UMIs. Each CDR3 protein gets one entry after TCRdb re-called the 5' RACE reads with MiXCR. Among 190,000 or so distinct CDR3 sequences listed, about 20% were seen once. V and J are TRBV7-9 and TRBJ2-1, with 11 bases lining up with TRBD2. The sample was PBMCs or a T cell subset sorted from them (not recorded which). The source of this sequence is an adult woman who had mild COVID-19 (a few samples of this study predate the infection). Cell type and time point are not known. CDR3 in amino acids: CASSSVTLAGGGNEQFF. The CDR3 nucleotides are TGTGCCAGCAGCTCAGTTACCTTAGCGGGAGGGGGCAATGAGCAGTTCTTC.